The 21 T cell receptor beta chains in this list originate from one sample, sequenced in a study of blood T cell repertoires in COVID-19. Using immunoSEQ multiplex PCR, the repertoire was profiled, and TCRdb retains in-frame clones only, with some absent. The sample contains tens of thousands of clones, roughly 71% of which appear only once. The sequencing sample was made of peripheral blood. These TCRs come from a woman older than 75 with acute or convalescent COVID-19.

The chain links TRBV10-2 to TRBJ1-5; no definite D call. Trimming pared 2 bases from V and 4 bases from J, leaving 9 bases between. This CDR3 is 14 amino acids long. Germline lookup yields CDR1 WSHSY and CDR2 SAAADI. The CDR3 loop is CASSENRPNQPQHF. As DNA, the CDR3 is TGCGCCAGCAGTGAGAACAGACCTAATCAGCCCCAGCATTTT.

The chain employs TRBV7-9 and TRBJ1-3, with a possible D match to TRBD1 (6 bases). V was cut by 4 bases and J by 0 bases, with 13 bases left in between. Germline V gene lookup returns CDR1 SEHNR and CDR2 FQNEAQ (reference sequence). The CDR3 spans 16 residues. CDR3 nucleotides: TGTGCCAGCAGCTCGACCCGGGACAACTCTGGAAACACCATATATTTT. Its translation is CASSSTRDNSGNTIYF.

The gene calls are TRBV6-6 and TRBJ2-7, with D unresolved. Germline assignment: CDR1 MNHNY and CDR2 SVGAGI (reference sequence). The CDR3 sequence is 11 residues long. The ends were cut back, 2 bases at V and 6 bases at J, with 5 bases in the middle. CDR3 residues: CASSYRSEQYF. Written as DNA, the CDR3 is TGTGCCAGCAGTTACCGGAGCGAGCAGTACTTC.

The chain is built from TRBV27 and TRBJ1-2; weak D call: TRBD1 (6 bases). V was cut by 6 bases and J by 5 bases, with 19 bases left in between. The CDR3 consists of 15 residues. The germline V gene has CDR1 MNHEY and CDR2 SMNVEV (reference sequence). The CDR3 reads CASSKLQGPGYGYTF. The CDR3 bases are TGTGCCAGCAGCAAACTACAGGGACCTGGATATGGCTACACCTTC.

By share, this clone counts as medium-sized. J is TRBJ1-5 and V is TRBV2, with 7 nucleotides matching TRBD1. Germline CDR1 SNHLY, CDR2 FYNNEI. The trim removed 5 bases at V and 3 bases at J, leaving 7 bases unmatched. The CDR3 is 15 amino acids. The CDR3 nucleotides read TGTGCCAGCAGTTCTCCGACAGGGTACAATCAGCCCCAGCATTTT. Protein product: CASSSPTGYNQPQHF.

CDR3 region: CASSKTSGGTDTQYF. CDR3 DNA sequence: TGTGCCAGCTCAAAGACTAGCGGGGGCACAGATACGCAGTATTTT. This chain joins TRBV18 and TRBJ2-3; 11 nucleotides align to TRBD2. With V trimmed by 5 bases and J by 1 base, 2 bases remained unmatched. Germline V gene lookup returns CDR1 KGHSH and CDR2 LQKENI. This CDR3 has 15 amino acids.

This chain connects TRBV11-3 to TRBJ1-1, with TRBD1 as a possible D gene (6 bases). With 5 bases removed from V and 2 bases from J, the gap between germline ends came to 21 bases. Germline assignment: CDR1 SGHNT and CDR2 YENEEA. The CDR3 has 17 amino acids. The CDR3 bases are TGTGCCAGCAGCGCAGGTGGCGCAGGGGCGTCTAACACTGAAGCTTTCTTT. It codes for CASSAGGAGASNTEAFF.

This clone was seen a single time. The chain is built from TRBV5-8 and TRBJ2-2, with D possibly being TRBD2 (5 bases). The CDR3 sequence is 17 residues long. In germline, CDR1 is SGHTS, CDR2 YDEGEE. V lost 2 bases, J lost 1 base, and 15 bases lay in between. CDR3 region: CASSFPLSGLNTGELFF. The CDR3 bases are TGTGCCAGCAGCTTTCCGCTTTCGGGATTGAACACCGGGGAGCTGTTTTTT. Drawing the rest from reference TRBV5-8 and TRBJ2-2, the complete variable domain is EAGVTQSPTHLIKTRGQQATLRCSPISGHTSVYWYQQALGLGLQFLLWYDEGEERNRGNFPPRFSGRQFPNYSSELNVNALELEDSALYLCASSFPLSGLNTGELFFGEGSRLTVL.

The J gene is TRBJ2-1, the V gene TRBV11-3; 10 bases map to TRBD2. CDR1 is SGHNT and CDR2 is YENEEA in the germline V gene. The trim removed 2 bases at V and 7 bases at J, leaving 5 bases unmatched. The CDR3 sequence is 15 residues long. CDR3 DNA: TGTGCCAGCAGCTTATGGACTAGCGGAGAGAATGAGCAGTTCTTC. Its translation: CASSLWTSGENEQFF.

This clone was picked up a small number of times. The gene calls are TRBV6-5 and TRBJ1-5, with D possibly being TRBD1 (5 bases). The CDR3 consists of 15 residues. V was shortened by 8 bases and J by 4 bases, with 18 bases between the two germline ends. Germline-derived CDR1 and CDR2 are MNHEY and SVGAGI. The CDR3 loop is CASGALVDGNQPQHF. As DNA, the CDR3 is TGTGCCAGCGGGGCCTTAGTGGACGGGAATCAGCCCCAGCATTTT.

This clone has only a few counts. V usage is TRBV28 and J usage is TRBJ1-6; D gene uncertain. The CDR3 contains 12 residues. From germline, CDR1 is MDHEN and CDR2 SYDVKM. CDR3 protein: CASGNYNSPLHF. The DNA of the CDR3 is TGTGCTTCCGGGAACTATAATTCACCCCTCCACTTT.

V usage is TRBV19 and J usage is TRBJ2-5, with a possible D match to TRBD1 (6 bases). V gave up 3 bases and J gave up 5 bases, with 19 bases separating them. CDR3 length: 16 amino acids. Germline loops: CDR1 LNHDA, CDR2 SQIVND (reference sequence). DNA for the CDR3: TGTGCCAGTAGTATTGACAGGTCCTTGGGATACGAGACCCAGTACTTC. It specifies CASSIDRSLGYETQYF.

V and J are TRBV5-1 and TRBJ2-1; 14 bases match TRBD2. Germline V CDR1 and CDR2: SGHRS, YFSETQ. Losses at the gene ends were 4 bases for V and 4 bases for J; bases not matched to a gene: 13. The CDR3 contains 19 residues. The CDR3 sequence: CASSPGTSGRVFIYNEQFF. The CDR3 bases are TGCGCCAGCAGCCCTGGGACTAGCGGGAGAGTTTTTATTTACAATGAGCAGTTCTTC. The full variable domain, its missing parts supplied by reference TRBV5-1 and TRBJ2-1, is KAGVTQTPRYLIKTRGQQVTLSCSPISGHRSVSWYQQTPGQGLQFLFEYFSETQRNKGNFPGRFSGRQFSNSRSEMNVSTLELGDSALYLCASSPGTSGRVFIYNEQFFGPGTRLTVL.

The CDR3 protein is CASSQYRQDGYGYTF. CDR3 coding DNA: TGTGCCAGCAGCCAATATCGACAGGACGGCTATGGCTACACCTTC. The chain employs TRBV7-2 and TRBJ1-2; D is possibly TRBD1 (6 bases). The germline CDR1 and CDR2 sequences are SGHTA and FQGNSA. V was pared by 5 bases and J by 4 bases, with 17 bases between. This CDR3 comprises 15 residues. The full variable domain, in which reference TRBV7-2 and TRBJ1-2 provide the parts outside the CDR3, is GAGVSQSPSNKVTEKGKDVELRCDPISGHTALYWYRQSLGQGLEFLIYFQGNSAPDKSGLPSDRFSAERTGGSVSTLTIQRTQQEDSAVYLCASSQYRQDGYGYTFGSGTRLTVV.

J is TRBJ1-2 and V is TRBV6-5; 7 bases are shared with TRBD1. With 6 bases clipped from V and 5 bases from J, the junction kept 3 bases outside the gene matches. This CDR3 spans 12 amino acids. Per the germline V gene, CDR1 is MNHEY and CDR2 is SVGAGI. The CDR3 spells CASRLQGYGYTF. CDR3 in DNA: TGTGCCAGCAGATTACAGGGGTATGGCTACACCTTC.

V is TRBV11-3 and J is TRBJ2-2, with D perhaps matching TRBD1 (6 bases). V was trimmed by 5 bases and J by 4 bases, leaving 11 bases between them. CDR1 is SGHNT, CDR2 YENEEA, per germline. CDR3 length equals 14 residues. CDR3 sequence reads: CASSRNRATGELFF. CDR3 nucleotide sequence: TGTGCCAGCAGCAGGAACAGGGCCACCGGGGAGCTGTTTTTT.

This sequence joins TRBV14 and TRBJ2-1, with a tentative D call TRBD1 (5 bases). This CDR3 spans 13 amino acids. Per germline, CDR1 SGHDN and CDR2 FVKESK. The ends were cut back, 6 bases at V and 3 bases at J, with 9 bases in the middle. The CDR3 DNA follows: TGTGCCAGCAGACAGGACAACTACAATGAGCAGTTCTTC. It translates to CASRQDNYNEQFF. The full variable domain, completed using reference TRBV14 and TRBJ2-1, is EAGVTQFPSHSVIEKGQTVTLRCDPISGHDNLYWYRRVMGKEIKFLLHFVKESKQDESGMPNNRFLAERTGGTYSTLKVQPAELEDSGVYFCASRQDNYNEQFFGPGTRLTVL.

The rearrangement uses TRBV6-2 or TRBV6-3 and TRBJ2-3; the match to TRBD1 covers 8 bases. CDR3 length equals 14 residues. CDR1 MNHEY and CDR2 SVGEGT come from the germline V gene. V shed 5 bases and J 1 base; nucleotides not matched to a gene: 2. The CDR3 DNA reads TGTGCCAGCAGTAAGGACAGGGGCACAGATACGCAGTATTTT. It yields the protein CASSKDRGTDTQYF.

The chain links TRBV28 to TRBJ2-7; 8 bases align to TRBD1. Germline V gene sequence: CDR1 MDHEN, CDR2 SYDVKM. Trimming at V came to 6 bases and at J to 2 bases, leaving 6 bases not matched to a gene. This CDR3 has 14 residues. DNA of the CDR3: TGTGCCAGCAGCGACAGGGGAGGTGCCTACGAGCAGTACTTC. Encoded protein: CASSDRGGAYEQYF. Supplemented by reference TRBV28 and TRBJ2-7, the full variable domain reads DVKVTQSSRYLVKRTGEKVFLECVQDMDHENMFWYRQDPGLGLRLIYFSYDVKMKEKGDIPEGYSVSREKKERFSLILESASTNQTSMYLCASSDRGGAYEQYFGPGTRLTVT.

The V call is TRBV4-3, the J call TRBJ2-7; 8 nucleotides align to TRBD1. The trim removed 5 bases at V and 1 base at J, leaving 7 bases unmatched. The germline V gene has CDR1 LGHNA and CDR2 YSLEER. The CDR3 sequence is 15 residues long. The CDR3: CASSVDRGTSYEQYF. CDR3 nucleotide sequence: TGCGCCAGCAGCGTCGACAGGGGAACGTCCTACGAGCAGTACTTC.

This clone was counted between two and nine times. One junction end disagrees with the germline gene, perhaps due to a read error. The rearrangement joins TRBV7-2 to TRBJ2-4, with 8 bases that match TRBD2. The germline V gene encodes CDR1 SGHTA and CDR2 FQGNSA. The CDR3 totals 15 residues. The CDR3 protein is CASSLTAGAQNIQYF. The CDR3 region has the DNA TGTGCCAGCAGCTTAACAGCGGGAGCCCAAAACATTCAGTACTTC.